This T cell receptor beta chain is from a study of T-cell reconstitution after alpha-beta-depleted transplantation in children. Researchers prepared the TCRbeta library using unique molecular identifiers, the study reports. One entry per CDR3 protein, called by TCRdb with MiXCR from the PCR reads. In the table there are fewer than 550,000 distinct CDR3 sequences, around 10% of which are singletons. Study-wide results and limits: T cells produced anew were the main source of T-cell counts and diversity one year after transplant. It was surviving recipient T cells and thymic progenitors that gave some patients high TCRbeta diversity at day 60.

This clonotype came up many times. As yet, its antigen is unknown. Per germline, CDR1 DFQATT and CDR2 SNEGSKA (reference sequence). V was clipped by 6 bases and J by 3 bases; unmatched bases: 11. This CDR3 has 14 residues. This TCR was sampled from a female patient aged 2-9 years who had a stem cell transplant for aplastic anemia, so the T cells may come from the graft donor. This specimen consisted of PBMCs, mostly from graft donor cells, obtained 180 days after TCRalphabeta/CD19-depleted stem cell transplant. This chain uses TRBV20-1 with TRBJ2-7; TRBD2 matches 7 bases. The CDR3 sequence is CSALLREKGYEQYF. CDR3 nucleotides: TGCAGTGCCCTTTTGCGGGAGAAGGGCTACGAGCAGTACTTC.